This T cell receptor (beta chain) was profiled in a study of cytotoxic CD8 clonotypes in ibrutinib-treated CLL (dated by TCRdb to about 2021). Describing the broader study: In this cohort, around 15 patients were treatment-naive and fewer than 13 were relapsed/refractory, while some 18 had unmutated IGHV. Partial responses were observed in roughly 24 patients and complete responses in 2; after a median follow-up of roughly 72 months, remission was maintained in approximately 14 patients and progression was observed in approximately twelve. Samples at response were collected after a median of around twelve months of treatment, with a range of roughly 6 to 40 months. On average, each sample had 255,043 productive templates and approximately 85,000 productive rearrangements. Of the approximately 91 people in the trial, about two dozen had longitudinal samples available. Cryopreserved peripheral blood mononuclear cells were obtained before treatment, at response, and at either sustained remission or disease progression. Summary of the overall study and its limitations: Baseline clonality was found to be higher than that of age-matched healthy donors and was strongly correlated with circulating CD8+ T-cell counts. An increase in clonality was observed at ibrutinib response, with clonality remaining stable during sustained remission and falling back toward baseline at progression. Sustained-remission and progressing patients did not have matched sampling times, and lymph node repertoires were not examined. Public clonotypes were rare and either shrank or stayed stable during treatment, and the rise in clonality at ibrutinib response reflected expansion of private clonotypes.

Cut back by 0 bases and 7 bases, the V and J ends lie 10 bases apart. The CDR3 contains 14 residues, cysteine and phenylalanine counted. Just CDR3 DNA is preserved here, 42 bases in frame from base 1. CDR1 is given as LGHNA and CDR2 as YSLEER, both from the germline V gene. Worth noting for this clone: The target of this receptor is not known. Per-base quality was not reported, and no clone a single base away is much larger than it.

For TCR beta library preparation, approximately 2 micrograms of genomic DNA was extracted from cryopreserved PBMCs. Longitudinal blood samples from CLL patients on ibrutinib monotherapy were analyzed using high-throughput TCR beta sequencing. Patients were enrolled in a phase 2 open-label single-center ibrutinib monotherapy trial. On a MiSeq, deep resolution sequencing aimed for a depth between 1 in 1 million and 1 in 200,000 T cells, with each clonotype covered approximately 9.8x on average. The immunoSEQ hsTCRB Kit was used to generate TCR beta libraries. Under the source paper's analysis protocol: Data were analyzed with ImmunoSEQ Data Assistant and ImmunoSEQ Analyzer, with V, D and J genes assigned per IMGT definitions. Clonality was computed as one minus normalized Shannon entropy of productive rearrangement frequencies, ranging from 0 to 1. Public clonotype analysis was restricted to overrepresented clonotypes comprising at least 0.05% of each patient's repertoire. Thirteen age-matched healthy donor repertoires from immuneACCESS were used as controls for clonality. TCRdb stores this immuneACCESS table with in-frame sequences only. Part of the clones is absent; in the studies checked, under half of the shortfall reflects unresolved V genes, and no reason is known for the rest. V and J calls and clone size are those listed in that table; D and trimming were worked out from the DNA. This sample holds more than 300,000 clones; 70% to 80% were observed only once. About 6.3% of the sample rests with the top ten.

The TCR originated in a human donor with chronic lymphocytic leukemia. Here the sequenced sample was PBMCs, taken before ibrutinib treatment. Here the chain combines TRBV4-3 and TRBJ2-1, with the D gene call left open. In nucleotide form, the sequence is TGCGCCAGCAGCCAAGATTCCCCCGGGAATGAGCAGTTCTTC. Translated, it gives CASSQDSPGNEQFF.